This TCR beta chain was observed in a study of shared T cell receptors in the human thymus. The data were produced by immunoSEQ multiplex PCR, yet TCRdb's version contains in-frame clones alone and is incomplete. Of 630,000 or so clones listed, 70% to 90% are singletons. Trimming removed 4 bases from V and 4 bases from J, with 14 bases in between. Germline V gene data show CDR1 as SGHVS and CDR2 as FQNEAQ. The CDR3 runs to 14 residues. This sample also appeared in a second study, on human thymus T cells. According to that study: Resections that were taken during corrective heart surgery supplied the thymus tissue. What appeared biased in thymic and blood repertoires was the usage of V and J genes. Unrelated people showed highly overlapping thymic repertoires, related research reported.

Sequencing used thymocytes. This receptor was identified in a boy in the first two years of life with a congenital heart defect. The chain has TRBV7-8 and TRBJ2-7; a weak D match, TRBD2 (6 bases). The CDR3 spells CASSSSTSSYEQYF. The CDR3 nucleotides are TGTGCCAGCAGCTCCTCGACTAGTTCTTACGAGCAGTACTTC.